This T cell receptor beta chain is drawn from a study of shared clonotypes between healthy human individuals. Study as a whole: CD4 naive and CD4 memory each took three plates per donor, while CD8 naive took two and CD8 memory one.

Regarding this clone: What it binds is not known.

Naive CD8 populations comprised CD45RO-negative cells positively selected for CCR7, excluding terminally differentiated effector memory CD45RA+ cells. Around 220 ng DNA, tens of thousands of T cell genomes, went into each sorted-subset replicate PCR. The assay was immunoSEQ multiplex PCR, and TCRdb's table has in-frame clones only and misses some. The data contain approximately 2,000,000 clones, about 93% of them singletons. General study findings and limits: Though the depth was large, rarefaction showed that sorted-subset sequencing was incomplete. What naive subsets generally showed was a larger estimated richness than memory subsets showed.

Sequencing used naive CD8+ T cells from PBMCs. The receptor's source is a young man in good health. Some clones in this sample may be carry-over from other donors' samples.

CDR3 sequence: CASTLGHPNTGELFF. CDR3 sequence (DNA): TGTGCCAGCACCTTGGGACATCCGAACACCGGGGAGCTGTTTTTT. This chain joins TRBV21-1 and TRBJ2-2; TRBD1 reflects the table's D call only, with no check against the DNA. TRBV21-1 is a pseudogene locus. This CDR3 spans 15 amino acids.